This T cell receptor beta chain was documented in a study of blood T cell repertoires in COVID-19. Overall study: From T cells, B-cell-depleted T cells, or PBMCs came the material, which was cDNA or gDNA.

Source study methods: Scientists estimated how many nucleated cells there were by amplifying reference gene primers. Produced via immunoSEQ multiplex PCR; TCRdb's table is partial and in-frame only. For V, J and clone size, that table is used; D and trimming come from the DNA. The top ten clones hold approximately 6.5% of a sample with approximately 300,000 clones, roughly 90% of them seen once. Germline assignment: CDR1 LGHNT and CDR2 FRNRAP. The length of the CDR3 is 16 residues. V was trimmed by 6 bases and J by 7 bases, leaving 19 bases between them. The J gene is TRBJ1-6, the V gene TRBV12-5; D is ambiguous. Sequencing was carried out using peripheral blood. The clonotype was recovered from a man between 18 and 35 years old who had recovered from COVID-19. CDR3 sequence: CASGAGIFKRNSPLHF. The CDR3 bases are TGTGCTAGTGGGGCGGGGATCTTCAAACGGAATTCACCCCTCCACTTT.